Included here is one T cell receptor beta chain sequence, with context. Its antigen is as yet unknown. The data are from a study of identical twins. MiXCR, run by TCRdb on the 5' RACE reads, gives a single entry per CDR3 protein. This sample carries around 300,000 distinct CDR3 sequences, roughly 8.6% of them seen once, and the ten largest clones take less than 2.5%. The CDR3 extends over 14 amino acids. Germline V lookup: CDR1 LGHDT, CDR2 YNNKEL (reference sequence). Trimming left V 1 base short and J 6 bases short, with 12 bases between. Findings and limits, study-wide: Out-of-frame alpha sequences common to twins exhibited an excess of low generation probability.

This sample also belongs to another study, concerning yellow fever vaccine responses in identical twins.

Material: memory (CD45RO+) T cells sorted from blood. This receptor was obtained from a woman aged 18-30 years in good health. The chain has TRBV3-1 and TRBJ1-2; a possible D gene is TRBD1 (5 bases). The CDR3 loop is CASSQVQGGNGYTF. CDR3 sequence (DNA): TGTGCCAGCAGCCAAGTTCAGGGAGGGAATGGCTACACCTTC.